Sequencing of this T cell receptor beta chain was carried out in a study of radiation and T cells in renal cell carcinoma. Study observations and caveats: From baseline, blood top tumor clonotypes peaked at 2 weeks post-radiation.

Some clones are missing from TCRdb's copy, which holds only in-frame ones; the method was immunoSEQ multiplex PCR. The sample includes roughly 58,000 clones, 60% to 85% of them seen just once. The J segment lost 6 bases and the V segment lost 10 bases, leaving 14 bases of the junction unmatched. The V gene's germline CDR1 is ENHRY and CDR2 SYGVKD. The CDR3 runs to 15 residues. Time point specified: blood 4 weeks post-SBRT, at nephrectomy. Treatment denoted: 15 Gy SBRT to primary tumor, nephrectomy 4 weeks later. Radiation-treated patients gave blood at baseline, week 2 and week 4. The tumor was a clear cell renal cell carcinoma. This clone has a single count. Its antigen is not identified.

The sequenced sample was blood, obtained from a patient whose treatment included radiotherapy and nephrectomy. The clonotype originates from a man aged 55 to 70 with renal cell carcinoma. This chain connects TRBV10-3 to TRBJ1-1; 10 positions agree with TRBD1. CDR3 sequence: CASDRGQGSVPEAFF. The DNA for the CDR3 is TGTGCCAGCGACAGGGGGCAGGGAAGCGTCCCTGAAGCTTTCTTT.